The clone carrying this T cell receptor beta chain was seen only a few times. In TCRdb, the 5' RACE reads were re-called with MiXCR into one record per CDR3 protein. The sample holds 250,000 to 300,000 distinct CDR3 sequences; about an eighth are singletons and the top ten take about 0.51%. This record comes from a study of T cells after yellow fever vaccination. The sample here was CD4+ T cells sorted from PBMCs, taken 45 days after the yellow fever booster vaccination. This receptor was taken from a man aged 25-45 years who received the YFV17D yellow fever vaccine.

The CDR3 spells CSVGPGVKNEQFF. CDR3 nucleotide sequence: TGCAGCGTTGGGCCGGGAGTTAAAAATGAGCAGTTCTTC. V usage is TRBV29-1 and J usage is TRBJ2-1, with D possibly being TRBD2 (6 bases). The CDR3 has 13 residues. CDR1 is SQVTM and CDR2 is ANQGSEA in the germline V gene. The V gene lost 4 bases and the J gene lost 7 bases, with 14 bases spanning the gap.